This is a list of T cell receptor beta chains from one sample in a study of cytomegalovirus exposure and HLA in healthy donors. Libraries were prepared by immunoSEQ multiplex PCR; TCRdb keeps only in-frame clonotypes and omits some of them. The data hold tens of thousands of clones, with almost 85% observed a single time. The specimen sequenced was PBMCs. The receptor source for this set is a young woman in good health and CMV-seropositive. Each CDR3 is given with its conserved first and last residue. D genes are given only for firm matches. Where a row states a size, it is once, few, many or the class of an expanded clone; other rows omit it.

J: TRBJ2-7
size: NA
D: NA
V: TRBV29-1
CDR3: CSVFRTEVAAGPHEQYF
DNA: TGCAGCGTTTTTCGGACAGAGGTTGCGGCAGGGCCACACGAGCAGTACTTC

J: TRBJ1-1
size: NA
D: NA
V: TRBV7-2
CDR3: CASSLLGGLNTEAFF
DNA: TGTGCCAGCAGCCTACTAGGTGGTCTGAACACTGAAGCTTTCTTT

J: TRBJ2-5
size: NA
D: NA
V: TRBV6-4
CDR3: CASSLRIEDTQYF
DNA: TGTGCCAGCAGTCTGCGGATTGAAGACACCCAGTACTTC

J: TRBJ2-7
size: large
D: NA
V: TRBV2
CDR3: CASRKDSGFYEQYF
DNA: TGTGCCAGCAGGAAGGACAGCGGTTTCTACGAGCAGTACTTC

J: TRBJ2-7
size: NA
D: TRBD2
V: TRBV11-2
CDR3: CASSVGLAYYVYEQYF
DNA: TGTGCCAGCAGCGTGGGACTAGCATATTATGTGTACGAGCAGTACTTC

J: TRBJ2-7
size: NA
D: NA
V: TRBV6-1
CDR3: CASSTGTIDYEQYF
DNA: TGTGCCAGCTCCACCGGGACAATCGACTACGAGCAGTACTTC

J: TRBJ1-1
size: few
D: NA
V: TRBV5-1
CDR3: CASSLEGVNTEAFF
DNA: TGCGCCAGCAGCTTGGAAGGGGTAAACACTGAAGCTTTCTTT

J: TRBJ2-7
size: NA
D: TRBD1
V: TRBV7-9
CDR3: CASSSLEGQGFYEQYF
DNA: TGTGCCAGCAGCTCCCTAGAGGGACAGGGGTTCTACGAGCAGTACTTC

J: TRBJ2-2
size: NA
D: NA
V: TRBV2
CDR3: CASSTESGTPTGELFF
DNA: TGTGCCAGCAGTACCGAATCCGGGACTCCAACCGGGGAGCTGTTTTTT

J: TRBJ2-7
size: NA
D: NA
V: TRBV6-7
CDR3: CASSPDSETSYEQYF
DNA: TGTGCCAGCAGTCCCGACAGCGAAACTTCCTACGAGCAGTACTTC

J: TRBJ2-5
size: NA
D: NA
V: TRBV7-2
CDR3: CASSFSGGGKTQYF
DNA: TGTGCCAGCAGCTTTTCGGGGGGCGGAAAGACCCAGTACTTC

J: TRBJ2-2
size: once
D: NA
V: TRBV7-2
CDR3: CASSLLWGPNTGELFF
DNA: TGTGCCAGCAGCTTATTGTGGGGGCCCAACACCGGGGAGCTGTTTTTT

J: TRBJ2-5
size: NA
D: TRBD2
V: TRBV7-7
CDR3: CASSQTALAGAVGTQYF
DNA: TGTGCTAGCAGCCAAACCGCTCTAGCGGGGGCGGTTGGGACCCAGTACTTC

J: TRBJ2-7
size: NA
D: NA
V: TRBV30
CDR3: CAWGLAGSHEQYF
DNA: TGTGCCTGGGGGCTAGCCGGGTCCCACGAGCAGTACTTC

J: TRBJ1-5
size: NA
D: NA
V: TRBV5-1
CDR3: CASRIQGRSNQPQHF
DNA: TGCGCCAGCAGAATACAGGGTAGAAGCAATCAGCCCCAGCATTTT

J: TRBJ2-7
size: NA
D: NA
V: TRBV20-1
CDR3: CSATGFEQYF
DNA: TGCAGTGCCACAGGGTTCGAGCAGTACTTC

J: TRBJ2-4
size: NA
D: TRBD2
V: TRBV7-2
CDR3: CASSLTSGGSLAKNIQYF
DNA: TGTGCCAGCAGCCTGACTAGCGGGGGGAGCCTAGCCAAAAACATTCAGTACTTC

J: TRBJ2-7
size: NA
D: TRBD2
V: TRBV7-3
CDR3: CASSLTGGQDYEQYF
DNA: TGTGCCAGCAGCTTAACGGGAGGGCAGGACTACGAGCAGTACTTC

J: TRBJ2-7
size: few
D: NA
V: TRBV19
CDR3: CASSRRRGDKAYEQYF
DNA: TGTGCCAGTAGTAGGCGCCGTGGGGACAAAGCCTACGAGCAGTACTTC

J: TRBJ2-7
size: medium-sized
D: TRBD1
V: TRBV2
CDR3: CASREDRGFSYEQYF
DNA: TGTGCCAGCAGAGAGGACAGGGGATTCTCCTACGAGCAGTACTTC

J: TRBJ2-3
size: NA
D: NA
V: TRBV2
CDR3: CASREVTDTQYF
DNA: TGTGCCAGCAGGGAGGTTACAGATACGCAGTATTTT

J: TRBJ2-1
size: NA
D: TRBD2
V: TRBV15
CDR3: CATSMSGTAYNEQFF
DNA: TGTGCCACCAGCATGAGCGGGACCGCCTACAATGAGCAGTTCTTC

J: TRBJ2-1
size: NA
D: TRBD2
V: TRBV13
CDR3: CASSQRGTSGNNEQFF
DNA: TGTGCCAGCAGCCAAAGGGGGACTAGCGGCAACAATGAGCAGTTCTTC

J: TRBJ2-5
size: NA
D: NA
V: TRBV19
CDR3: CASSISGGSKSQETQYF
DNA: TGTGCCAGTAGTATATCCGGTGGGAGTAAGAGCCAAGAGACCCAGTACTTC

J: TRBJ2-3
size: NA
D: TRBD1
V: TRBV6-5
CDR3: CASSYSGTGLPDTQYF
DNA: TGTGCCAGCAGTTACTCCGGGACAGGACTTCCAGATACGCAGTATTTT

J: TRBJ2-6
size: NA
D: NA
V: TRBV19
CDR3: CASSISGANVLTF
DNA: TGTGCCAGTAGTATTTCAGGGGCCAACGTCCTGACTTTC

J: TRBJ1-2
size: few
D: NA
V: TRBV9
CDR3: CASSVSWSNYGYTF
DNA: TGTGCCAGCAGCGTAAGCTGGTCTAACTATGGCTACACCTTC

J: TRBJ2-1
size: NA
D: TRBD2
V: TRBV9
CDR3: CASSPGGMWYNEQFF
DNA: TGTGCCAGCAGCCCCGGGGGGATGTGGTACAATGAGCAGTTCTTC

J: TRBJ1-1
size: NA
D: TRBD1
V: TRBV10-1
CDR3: CASSEDRGLAFF
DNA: TGCGCCAGCAGTGAGGACAGGGGGTTGGCTTTCTTT

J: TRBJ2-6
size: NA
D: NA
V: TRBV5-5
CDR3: CATGTQLAGANVLTF
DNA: TGTGCCACGGGAACGCAGCTGGCTGGGGCCAACGTCCTGACTTTC

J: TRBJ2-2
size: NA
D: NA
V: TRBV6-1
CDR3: CASRGRQGRAGELFF
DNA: TGTGCCAGCCGCGGACGACAGGGGAGGGCCGGGGAGCTGTTTTTT

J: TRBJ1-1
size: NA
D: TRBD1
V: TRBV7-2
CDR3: CASSRTGGNTEAFF
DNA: TGTGCCAGCAGCCGGACAGGGGGCAACACTGAAGCTTTCTTT

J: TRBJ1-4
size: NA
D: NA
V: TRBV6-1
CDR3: CASSEFTGRGGEKLFF
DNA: TGTGCCAGCAGTGAATTCACAGGGAGGGGGGGTGAAAAACTGTTTTTT

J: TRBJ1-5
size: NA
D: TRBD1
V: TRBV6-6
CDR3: CSHRGAFNQPQHF
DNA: TGTTCACACAGGGGGGCTTTCAATCAGCCCCAGCATTTT